This TCR beta chain was sequenced in a study of Ad26.COV2.S vaccination and SARS-CoV-2 variants. The wider study: Each vaccinee took Ad26.COV2.S intramuscularly, once or twice 56 days apart. Overall study findings and caveats: Placebo recipients showed lower spike-specific TCR breadth than vaccinees.

The treatment is: roughly 18 received Ad26.COV2.S at low or high dose, single or two shots; about five received placebo; per-sample allocation not given. Sampling took place 63 days after the first vaccine or placebo injection. Some clones are missing from TCRdb's copy, which holds only in-frame ones; the method was immunoSEQ multiplex PCR. Of 440,000 or so clones in the sample, about nine tenths were seen once. Per germline, CDR1 SGHTA and CDR2 FQGNSA. CDR3 size: 16 residues. Deletions cut 6 bases from V and 1 base from J, with 19 bases between. Concerning this clone: Its antigen is undetermined.

This specimen was peripheral blood, taken in a trial of Ad26.COV2.S vaccine versus placebo. The receptor was isolated from a person between 18 and 65 years old who received the Ad26.COV2.S COVID-19 vaccine or a placebo. The genes are TRBV7-2 and TRBJ2-7; a possible D gene is TRBD1 (8 bases). For the CDR3, the DNA is TGTGCCAGCAGTGGGGGGGTACGGACAGGGTCCTACGAGCAGTACTTC. Amino acid sequence: CASSGGVRTGSYEQYF.